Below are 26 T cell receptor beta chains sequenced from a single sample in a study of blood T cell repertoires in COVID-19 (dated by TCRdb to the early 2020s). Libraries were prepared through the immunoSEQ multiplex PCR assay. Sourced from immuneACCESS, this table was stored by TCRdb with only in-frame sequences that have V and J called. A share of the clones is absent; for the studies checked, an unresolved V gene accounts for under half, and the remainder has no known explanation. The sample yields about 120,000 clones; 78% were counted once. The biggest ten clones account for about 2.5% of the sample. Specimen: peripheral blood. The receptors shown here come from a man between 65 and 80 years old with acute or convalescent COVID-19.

This CDR3 is CASSLALQGTYGYTF. The DNA for the CDR3 is TGTGCCAGCAGCTTGGCCCTCCAGGGGACCTATGGCTACACCTTC. The chain combines TRBV5-6 with TRBJ1-2, with D possibly matching TRBD1 (6 bases). The CDR3 has 15 residues. The V gene's germline CDR1 is SGHDT and CDR2 YYEEEE. V was clipped by 0 bases and J by 4 bases, with 13 bases between them. The full variable domain, rest sourced from reference TRBV5-6 and TRBJ1-2, is DAGVTQSPTHLIKTRGQQVTLRCSPKSGHDTVSWYQQALGQGPQFIFQYYEEEERQRGNFPDRFSGHQFPNYSSELNVNALLLGDSALYLCASSLALQGTYGYTFGSGTRLTVV.

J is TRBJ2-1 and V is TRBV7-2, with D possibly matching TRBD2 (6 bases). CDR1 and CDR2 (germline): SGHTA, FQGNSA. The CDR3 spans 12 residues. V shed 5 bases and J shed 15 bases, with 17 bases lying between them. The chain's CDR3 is CASSPSGTVPFF. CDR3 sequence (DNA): TGTGCCAGCAGCCCCTCAGGGACTGTGCCGTTCTTC.

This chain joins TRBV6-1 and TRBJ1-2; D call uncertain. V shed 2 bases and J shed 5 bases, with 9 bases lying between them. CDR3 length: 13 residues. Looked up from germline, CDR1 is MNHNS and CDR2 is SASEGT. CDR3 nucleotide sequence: TGTGCCAGCAGTGAAAGGTCGGAGTATGGCTACACCTTC. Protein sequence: CASSERSEYGYTF.

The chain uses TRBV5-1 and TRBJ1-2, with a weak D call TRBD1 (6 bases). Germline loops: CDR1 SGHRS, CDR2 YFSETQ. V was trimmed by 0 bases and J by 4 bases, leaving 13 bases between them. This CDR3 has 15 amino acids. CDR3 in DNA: TGCGCCAGCAGCTTGGCGATTACAGGGACCTATGGCTACACCTTC. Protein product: CASSLAITGTYGYTF.

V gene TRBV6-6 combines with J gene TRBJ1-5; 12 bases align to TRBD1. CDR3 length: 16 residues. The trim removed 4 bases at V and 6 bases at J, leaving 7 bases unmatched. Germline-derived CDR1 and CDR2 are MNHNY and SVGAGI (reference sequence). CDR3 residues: CASSSPRDRGLQPQHF. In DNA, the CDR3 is TGTGCCAGCAGTTCCCCGCGGGACAGGGGGCTTCAGCCCCAGCATTTT.

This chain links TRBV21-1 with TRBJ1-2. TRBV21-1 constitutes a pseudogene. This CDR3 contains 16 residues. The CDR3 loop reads CASSKGRGDTNYGYTF. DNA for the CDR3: TGTGCCAGCAGCAAAGGGAGGGGAGATACTAACTATGGCTACACCTTC.

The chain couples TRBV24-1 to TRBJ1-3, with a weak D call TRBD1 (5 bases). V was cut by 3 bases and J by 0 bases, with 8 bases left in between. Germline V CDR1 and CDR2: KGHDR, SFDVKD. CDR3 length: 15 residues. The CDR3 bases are TGTGCCACCAGTGATGGGGGGGTCTCTGGAAACACCATATATTTT. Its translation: CATSDGGVSGNTIYF.

The CDR3 sequence is CASSLDLKGNSNYGYTF. The CDR3 bases are TGTGCCAGCAGCTTAGATTTGAAGGGGAACTCTAACTATGGCTACACCTTC. The chain couples TRBV7-8 to TRBJ1-2; D is perhaps TRBD1 (5 bases). The CDR3 extends over 17 amino acids. Germline CDR1 is SGHVS and CDR2 is FQNEAQ. The germline V and J ends were trimmed by 1 base and 0 bases, with 15 bases remaining between them.

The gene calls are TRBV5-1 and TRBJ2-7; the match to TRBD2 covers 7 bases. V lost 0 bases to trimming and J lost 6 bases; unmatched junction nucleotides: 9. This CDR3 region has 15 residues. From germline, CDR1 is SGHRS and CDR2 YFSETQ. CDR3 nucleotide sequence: TGCGCCAGCAGCTTGGTATTCGCCAGGGAGGGCGAGCAGTACTTC. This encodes CASSLVFAREGEQYF.

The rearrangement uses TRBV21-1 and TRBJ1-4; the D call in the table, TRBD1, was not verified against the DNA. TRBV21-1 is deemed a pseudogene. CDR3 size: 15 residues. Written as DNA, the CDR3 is TGTGCCAGCAGCCCCCTCTTGAGGGGGCTCGAAAAACTGTTTTTT. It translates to CASSPLLRGLEKLFF.

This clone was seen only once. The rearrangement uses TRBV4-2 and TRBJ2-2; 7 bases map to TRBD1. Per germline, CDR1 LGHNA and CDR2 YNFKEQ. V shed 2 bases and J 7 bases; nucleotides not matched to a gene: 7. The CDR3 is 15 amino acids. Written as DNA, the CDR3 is TGTGCCAGCAGCCAAACCGGGACAGAAAACGGGGAGCTGTTTTTT. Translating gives CASSQTGTENGELFF.

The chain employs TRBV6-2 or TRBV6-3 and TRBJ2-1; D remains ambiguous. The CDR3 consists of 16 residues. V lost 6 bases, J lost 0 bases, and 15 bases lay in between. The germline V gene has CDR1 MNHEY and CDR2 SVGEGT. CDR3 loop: CASSPVDSSSYNEQFF. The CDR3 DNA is TGTGCCAGCAGCCCTGTTGACTCCTCCTCCTACAATGAGCAGTTCTTC.

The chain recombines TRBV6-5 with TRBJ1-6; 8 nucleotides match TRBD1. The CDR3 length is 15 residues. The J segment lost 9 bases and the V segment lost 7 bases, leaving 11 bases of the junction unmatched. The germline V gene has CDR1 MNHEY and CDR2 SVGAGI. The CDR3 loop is CASNPTGGIISPLHF. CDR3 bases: TGTGCCAGCAACCCCACAGGGGGTATTATTTCACCCCTCCACTTT.

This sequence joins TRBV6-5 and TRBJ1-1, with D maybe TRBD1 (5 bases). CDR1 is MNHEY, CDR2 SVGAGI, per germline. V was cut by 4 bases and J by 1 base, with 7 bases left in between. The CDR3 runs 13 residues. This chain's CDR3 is CASSLGQNTEAFF. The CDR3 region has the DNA TGTGCCAGCAGTTTGGGGCAGAACACTGAAGCTTTCTTT.

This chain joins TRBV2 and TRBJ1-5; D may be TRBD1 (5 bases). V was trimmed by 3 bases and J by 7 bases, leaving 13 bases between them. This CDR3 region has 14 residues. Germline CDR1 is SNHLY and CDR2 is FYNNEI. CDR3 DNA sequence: TGTGCCAGCAGTGACAGGGTGCGGGAACAGCCCCAGCATTTT. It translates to CASSDRVREQPQHF. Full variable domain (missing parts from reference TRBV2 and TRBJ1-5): EPEVTQTPSHQVTQMGQEVILRCVPISNHLYFYWYRQILGQKVEFLVSFYNNEISEKSEIFDDQFSVERPDGSNFTLKIRSTKLEDSAMYFCASSDRVREQPQHFGDGTRLSIL.

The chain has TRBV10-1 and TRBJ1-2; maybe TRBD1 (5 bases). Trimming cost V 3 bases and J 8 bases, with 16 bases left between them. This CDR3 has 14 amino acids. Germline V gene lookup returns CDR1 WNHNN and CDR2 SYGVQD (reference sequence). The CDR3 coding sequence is TGCGCCAGCAGTGAACCAGGACAAGTTAGCGGCTACACCTTC. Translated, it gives CASSEPGQVSGYTF.

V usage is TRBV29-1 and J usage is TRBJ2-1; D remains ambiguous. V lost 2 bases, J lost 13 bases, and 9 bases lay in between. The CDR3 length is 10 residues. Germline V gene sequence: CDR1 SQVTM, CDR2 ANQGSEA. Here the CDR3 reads CSVESVPQFF. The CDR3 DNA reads TGCAGCGTTGAATCCGTCCCCCAGTTCTTC.

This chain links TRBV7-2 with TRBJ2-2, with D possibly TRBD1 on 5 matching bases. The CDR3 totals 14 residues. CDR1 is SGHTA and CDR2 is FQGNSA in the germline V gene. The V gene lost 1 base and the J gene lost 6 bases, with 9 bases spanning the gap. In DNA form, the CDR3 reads TGTGCCAGCAGCTTAGTCAGGGTGTCCGGGGAGCTGTTTTTT. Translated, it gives CASSLVRVSGELFF.

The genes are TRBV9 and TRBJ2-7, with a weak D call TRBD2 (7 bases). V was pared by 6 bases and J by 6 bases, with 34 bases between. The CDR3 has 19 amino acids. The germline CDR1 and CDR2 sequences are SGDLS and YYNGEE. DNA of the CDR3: TGTGCCAGCATCATACCTCCGGCGTTGTCACGGGGGGCTGGTTGCGAGCAGTACTTC. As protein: CASIIPPALSRGAGCEQYF.

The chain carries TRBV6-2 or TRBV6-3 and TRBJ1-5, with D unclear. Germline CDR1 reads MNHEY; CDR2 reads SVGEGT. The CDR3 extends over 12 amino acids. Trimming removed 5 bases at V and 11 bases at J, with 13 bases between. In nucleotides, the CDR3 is TGTGCCAGCAGTCCATTCCGGCAGGCCCAGCATTTT. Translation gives CASSPFRQAQHF.

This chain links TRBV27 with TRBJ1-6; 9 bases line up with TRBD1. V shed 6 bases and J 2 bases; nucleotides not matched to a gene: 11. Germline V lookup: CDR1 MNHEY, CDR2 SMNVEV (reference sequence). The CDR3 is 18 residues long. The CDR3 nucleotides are TGTGCCAGCAGGGACAGGGGTTTATCGAGGACCTATAATTCACCCCTCCACTTT. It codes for CASRDRGLSRTYNSPLHF.

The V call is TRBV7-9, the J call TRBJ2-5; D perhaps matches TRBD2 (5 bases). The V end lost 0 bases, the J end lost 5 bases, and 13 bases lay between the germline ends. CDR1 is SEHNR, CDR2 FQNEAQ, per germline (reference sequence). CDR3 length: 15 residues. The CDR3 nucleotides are TGTGCCAGCAGCTTAGCTGACTACTTGGCGGAGACCCAGTACTTC. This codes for CASSLADYLAETQYF.

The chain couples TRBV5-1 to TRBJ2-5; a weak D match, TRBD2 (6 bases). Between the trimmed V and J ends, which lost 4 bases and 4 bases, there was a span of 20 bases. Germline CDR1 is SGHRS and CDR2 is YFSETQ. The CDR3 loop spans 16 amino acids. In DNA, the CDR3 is TGCGCCAGCAGCCCTCAAACCCCTCGAGCGGGAGAGACCCAGTACTTC. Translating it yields CASSPQTPRAGETQYF.

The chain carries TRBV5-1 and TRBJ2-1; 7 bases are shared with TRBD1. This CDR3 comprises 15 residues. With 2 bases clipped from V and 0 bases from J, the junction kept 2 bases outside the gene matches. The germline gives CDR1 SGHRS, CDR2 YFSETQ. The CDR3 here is CASSLEGASYNEQFF. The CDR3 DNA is TGCGCCAGCAGCTTAGAGGGGGCCTCCTACAATGAGCAGTTCTTC.

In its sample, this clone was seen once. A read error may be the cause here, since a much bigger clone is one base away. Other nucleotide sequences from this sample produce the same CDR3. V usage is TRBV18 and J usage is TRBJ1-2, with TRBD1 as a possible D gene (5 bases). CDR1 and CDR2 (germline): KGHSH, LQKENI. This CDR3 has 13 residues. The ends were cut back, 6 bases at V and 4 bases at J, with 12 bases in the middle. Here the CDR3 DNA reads TGTGCCAGCTCTGCGGGGCGCTCCTATGGCTACACCTTC. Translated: CASSAGRSYGYTF.

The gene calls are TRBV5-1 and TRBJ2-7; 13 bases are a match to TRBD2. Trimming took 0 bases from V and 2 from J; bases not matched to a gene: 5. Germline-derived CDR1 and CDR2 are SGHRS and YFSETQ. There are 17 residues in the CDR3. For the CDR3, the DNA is TGCGCCAGCAGCTTGGCCGCGACTAGCGGGGGGACCTACGAGCAGTACTTC. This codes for CASSLAATSGGTYEQYF.